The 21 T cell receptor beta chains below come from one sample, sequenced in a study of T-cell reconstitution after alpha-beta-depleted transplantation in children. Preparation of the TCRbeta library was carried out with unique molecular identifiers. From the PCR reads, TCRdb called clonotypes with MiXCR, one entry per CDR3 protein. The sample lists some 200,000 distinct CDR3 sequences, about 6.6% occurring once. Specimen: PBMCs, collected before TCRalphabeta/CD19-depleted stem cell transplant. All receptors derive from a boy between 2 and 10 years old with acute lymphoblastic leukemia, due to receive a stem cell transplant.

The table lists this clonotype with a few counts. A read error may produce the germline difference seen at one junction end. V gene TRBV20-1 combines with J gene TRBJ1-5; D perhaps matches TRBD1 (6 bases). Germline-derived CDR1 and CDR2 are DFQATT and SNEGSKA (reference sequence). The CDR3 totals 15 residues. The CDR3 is CSASGAGESNQPQHF. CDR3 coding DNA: TGCAGTGCCTCGGGGGCCGGAGAAAGCAACCAGCCCCAGCATTTT.

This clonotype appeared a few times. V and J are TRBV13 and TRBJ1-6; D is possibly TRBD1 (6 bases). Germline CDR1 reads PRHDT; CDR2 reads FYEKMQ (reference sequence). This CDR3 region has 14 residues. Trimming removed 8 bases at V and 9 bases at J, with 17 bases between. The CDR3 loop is CASARRGGVSPLHF. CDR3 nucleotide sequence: TGTGCCAGCGCCAGAAGGGGGGGGGTTTCACCCCTCCACTTT.

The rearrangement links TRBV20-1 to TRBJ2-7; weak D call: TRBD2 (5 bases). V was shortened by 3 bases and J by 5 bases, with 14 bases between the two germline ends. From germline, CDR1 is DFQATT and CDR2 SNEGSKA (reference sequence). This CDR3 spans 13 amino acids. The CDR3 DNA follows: TGCAGTGCTAGCGAGGGATCTGGGAACGAGCAGTACTTC. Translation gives CSASEGSGNEQYF.

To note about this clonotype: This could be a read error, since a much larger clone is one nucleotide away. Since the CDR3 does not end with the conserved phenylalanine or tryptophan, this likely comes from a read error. The CDR3 here is CASRVDGYEQYY. In DNA form, the CDR3 reads TGTGCCAGCAGGGTTGACGGATACGAGCAGTACTAC. The chain uses TRBV6-1 and TRBJ2-7, with unresolved D. CDR1 and CDR2 from the germline V gene are MNHNS and SASEGT. The CDR3 length is 12 residues. The germline V and J ends were trimmed by 6 bases and 4 bases, with 10 bases remaining between them.

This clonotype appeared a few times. CDR3: CASSGTGNYGYTF. In nucleotides, the CDR3 is TGTGCCAGCAGTGGAACAGGGAACTATGGCTACACCTTC. This rearrangement joins TRBV2 to TRBJ1-2; possible D gene TRBD1, 6 bases. Trimming pared 4 bases from V and 2 bases from J, leaving 8 bases between. This CDR3 has 13 amino acids. CDR1 SNHLY and CDR2 FYNNEI come from the germline V gene.

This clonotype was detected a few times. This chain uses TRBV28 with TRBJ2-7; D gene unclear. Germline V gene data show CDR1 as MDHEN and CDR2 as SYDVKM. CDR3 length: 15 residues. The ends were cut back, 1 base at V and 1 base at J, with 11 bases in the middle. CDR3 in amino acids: CASSLFSERSYEQYF. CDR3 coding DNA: TGTGCCAGCAGTTTATTTTCGGAGAGGTCCTACGAGCAGTACTTC.

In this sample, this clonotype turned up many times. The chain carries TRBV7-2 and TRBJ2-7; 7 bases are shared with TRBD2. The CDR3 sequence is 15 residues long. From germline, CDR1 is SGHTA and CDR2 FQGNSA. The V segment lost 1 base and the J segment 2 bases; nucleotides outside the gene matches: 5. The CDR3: CASSLVAGGTYEQYF. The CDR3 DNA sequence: TGTGCCAGCAGCTTAGTCGCCGGGGGGACCTACGAGCAGTACTTC.

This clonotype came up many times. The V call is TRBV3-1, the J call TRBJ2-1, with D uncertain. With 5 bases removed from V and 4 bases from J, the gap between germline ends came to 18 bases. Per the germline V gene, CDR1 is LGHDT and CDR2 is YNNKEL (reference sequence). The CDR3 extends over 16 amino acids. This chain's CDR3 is CASSAHGDSSYNEQFF. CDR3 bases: TGTGCCAGCAGCGCCCATGGCGACTCCTCTTACAATGAGCAGTTCTTC.

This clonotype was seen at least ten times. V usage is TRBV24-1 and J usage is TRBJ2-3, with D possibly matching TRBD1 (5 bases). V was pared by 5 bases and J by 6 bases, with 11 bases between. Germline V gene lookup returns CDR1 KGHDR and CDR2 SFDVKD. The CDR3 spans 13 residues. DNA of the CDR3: TGTGCCACCAGTGGTAGGGGCAGGGATACGCAGTATTTT. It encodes CATSGRGRDTQYF.

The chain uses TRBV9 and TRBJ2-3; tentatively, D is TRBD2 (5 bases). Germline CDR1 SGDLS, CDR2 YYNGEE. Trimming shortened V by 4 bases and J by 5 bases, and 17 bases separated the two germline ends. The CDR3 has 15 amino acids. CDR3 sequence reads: CASSLRAQPLDTQYF. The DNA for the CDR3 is TGTGCCAGCAGCCTGCGGGCCCAACCCCTAGATACGCAGTATTTT. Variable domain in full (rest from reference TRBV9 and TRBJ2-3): DSGVTQTPKHLITATGQRVTLRCSPRSGDLSVYWYQQSLDQGLQFLIQYYNGEERAKGNILERFSAQQFPDLHSELNLSSLELGDSALYFCASSLRAQPLDTQYFGPGTRLTVL.

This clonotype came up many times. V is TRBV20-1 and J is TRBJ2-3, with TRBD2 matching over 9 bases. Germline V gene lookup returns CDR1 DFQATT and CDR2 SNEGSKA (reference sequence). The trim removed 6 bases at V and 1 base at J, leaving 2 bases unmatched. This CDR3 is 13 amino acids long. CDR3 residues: CSARTSGTDTQYF. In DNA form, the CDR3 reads TGCAGTGCGCGGACTAGCGGCACAGATACGCAGTATTTT.

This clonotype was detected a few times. The CDR3 nucleotides are TGTGCCAGCAGTAGCCCAATTCGGGGGGGAATAGATACGCAGTATTTT. Translation gives CASSSPIRGGIDTQYF. The chain employs TRBV7-6 and TRBJ2-3; 8 bases agree with TRBD2. V shed 6 bases, J shed 5 bases, and the junction held 13 bases outside the gene matches. The CDR3 sequence is 16 residues long. Germline loops: CDR1 SGHVS, CDR2 FNYEAQ. Combining the CDR3 with reference TRBV7-6 and TRBJ2-3 gives the whole variable domain GAGVSQSPRYKVTKRGQDVALRCDPISGHVSLYWYRQALGQGPEFLTYFNYEAQQDKSGLPNDRFSAERPEGSISTLTIQRTEQRDSAMYRCASSSPIRGGIDTQYFGPGTRLTVL.

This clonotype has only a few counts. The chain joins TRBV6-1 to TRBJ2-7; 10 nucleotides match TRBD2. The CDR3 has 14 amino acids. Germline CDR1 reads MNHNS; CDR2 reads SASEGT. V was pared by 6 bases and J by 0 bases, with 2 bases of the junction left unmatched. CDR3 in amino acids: CASSRTSGSYEQYF. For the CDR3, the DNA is TGTGCCAGCAGCCGGACTAGCGGCTCCTACGAGCAGTACTTC.

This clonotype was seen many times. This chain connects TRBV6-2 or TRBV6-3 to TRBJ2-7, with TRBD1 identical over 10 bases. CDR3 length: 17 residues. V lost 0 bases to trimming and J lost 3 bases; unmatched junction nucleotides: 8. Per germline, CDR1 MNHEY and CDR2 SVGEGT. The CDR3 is CASSYSSLGTGDYEQYF. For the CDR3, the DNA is TGTGCCAGCAGTTACTCGAGTCTCGGGACAGGGGACTACGAGCAGTACTTC.

The CDR3 sequence: CASSLVSVAAPGRNTEAFF. The CDR3 DNA reads as TGCGCCAGCAGCTTAGTCTCAGTGGCAGCCCCCGGTCGGAACACTGAAGCTTTCTTT. The chain carries TRBV5-1 and TRBJ1-1; D is undetermined. The CDR3 consists of 19 residues. CDR1 is SGHRS, CDR2 YFSETQ, per germline. The V gene lost 2 bases and the J gene lost 1 base, with 24 bases spanning the gap.

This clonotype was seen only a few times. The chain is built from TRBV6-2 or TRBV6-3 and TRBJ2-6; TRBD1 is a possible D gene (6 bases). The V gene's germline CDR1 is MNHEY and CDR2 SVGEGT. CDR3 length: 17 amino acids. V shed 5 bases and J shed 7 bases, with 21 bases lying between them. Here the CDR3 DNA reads TGTGCCAGCAGTACCCCGCAGGGGAGCAATATAGCCAACGTCCTGACTTTC. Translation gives CASSTPQGSNIANVLTF.

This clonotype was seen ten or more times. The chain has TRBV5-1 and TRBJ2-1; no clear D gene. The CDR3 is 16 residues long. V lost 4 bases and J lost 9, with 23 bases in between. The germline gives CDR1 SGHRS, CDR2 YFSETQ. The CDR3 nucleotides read TGCGCCAGCAGCGAAACCTGGGCGCGAGGTGTCAGTGAGCAGTTCTTC. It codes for CASSETWARGVSEQFF.

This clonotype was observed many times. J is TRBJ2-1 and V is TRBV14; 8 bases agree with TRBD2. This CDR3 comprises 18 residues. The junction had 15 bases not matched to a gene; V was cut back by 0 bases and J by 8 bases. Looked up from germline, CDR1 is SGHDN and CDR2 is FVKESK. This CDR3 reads CASSQDPLAVLEADEQFF. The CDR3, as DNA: TGTGCCAGCAGCCAAGATCCACTAGCGGTCCTGGAGGCGGATGAGCAGTTCTTC.

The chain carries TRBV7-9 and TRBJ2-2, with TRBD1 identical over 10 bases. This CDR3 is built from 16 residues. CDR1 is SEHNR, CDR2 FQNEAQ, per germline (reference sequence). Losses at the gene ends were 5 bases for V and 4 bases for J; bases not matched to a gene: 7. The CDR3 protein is CASSPRTGGSTGELFF. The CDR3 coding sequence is TGTGCCAGCAGCCCCAGGACAGGGGGAAGCACCGGGGAGCTGTTTTTT.

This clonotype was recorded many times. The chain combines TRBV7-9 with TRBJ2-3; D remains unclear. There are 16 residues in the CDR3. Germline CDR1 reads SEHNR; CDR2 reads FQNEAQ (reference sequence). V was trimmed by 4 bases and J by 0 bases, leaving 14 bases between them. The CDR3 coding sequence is TGTGCCAGCAGCTCCACACGTATCGGGAGCACAGATACGCAGTATTTT. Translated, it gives CASSSTRIGSTDTQYF.

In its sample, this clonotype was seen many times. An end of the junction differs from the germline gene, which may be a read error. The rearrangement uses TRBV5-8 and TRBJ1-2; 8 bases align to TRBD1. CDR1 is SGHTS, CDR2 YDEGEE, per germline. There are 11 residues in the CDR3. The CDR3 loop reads CASSFGQGLNF. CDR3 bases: TGTGCCAGCAGCTTTGGACAGGGCCTAAACTTC.